One and the same sample provided the 29 T cell receptor beta chains below, sequenced in a study of T cell responses to AZD1222 COVID-19 vaccine. Generated by immunoSEQ multiplex PCR, the TCRdb table keeps only in-frame clones and is missing some. The table lists about 130,000 clones, approximately 93% of them singletons. Sample: peripheral blood, taken on day 0 of AZD1222 vaccination. The receptor source for this set is an adult in good health.

The chain has TRBV7-9 and TRBJ2-2, with TRBD2 as a possible D gene (5 bases). Germline loops: CDR1 SEHNR, CDR2 FQNEAQ (reference sequence). Deletions cut 8 bases from V and 7 bases from J, with 11 bases between. The CDR3 runs 12 residues. The CDR3 reads CASGSFSGELFF. The CDR3 DNA sequence: TGTGCCAGCGGGAGCTTTAGCGGGGAGCTGTTTTTT.

V is TRBV10-3 and J is TRBJ2-3; the D gene is possibly TRBD2 (9 bases). Germline V gene lookup returns CDR1 ENHRY and CDR2 SYGVKD. V lost 10 bases, J lost 6 bases, and 29 bases lay in between. This CDR3 contains 17 residues. The CDR3 nucleotides read TGTGCCACACGGACAGGGAAAAGCGGGGGGCAGAGGGATACGCAGTATTTT. Its translation is CATRTGKSGGQRDTQYF.

This clone was counted once. The chain uses TRBV28 and TRBJ2-7, with TRBD1 matching 9 bases. V lost 5 bases to trimming and J lost 3 bases; unmatched junction nucleotides: 2. CDR3 length: 13 amino acids. Germline V gene sequence: CDR1 MDHEN, CDR2 SYDVKM. The CDR3 here is CASSRTGDYEQYF. In DNA, the CDR3 is TGTGCCAGCAGTCGGACAGGGGACTACGAGCAGTACTTC.

V gene TRBV29-1 combines with J gene TRBJ1-2; D ambiguous. In germline, CDR1 is SQVTM, CDR2 ANQGSEA. V lost 4 bases and J 4 bases, leaving 10 bases between the germline ends. The CDR3 sequence is 12 residues long. The CDR3 region is CSVVRAAYGYTF. The CDR3 nucleotides are TGCAGCGTTGTGAGGGCAGCCTATGGCTACACCTTC.

The rearrangement links TRBV11-3 to TRBJ2-2; 8 nucleotides agree with TRBD1. The junction had 3 bases not matched to a gene; V was cut back by 5 bases and J by 4 bases. Per germline, CDR1 SGHNT and CDR2 YENEEA. The CDR3 is 14 amino acids. DNA for the CDR3: TGTGCCAGCAGCCAAACAGGGGGCACCGGGGAGCTGTTTTTT. It is translated as CASSQTGGTGELFF.

This clone was observed once. The V gene is TRBV19, the J gene TRBJ1-2; TRBD1 matches 7 bases. V trimming: 6 bases; J trimming: 5 bases; junction bases outside the gene matches: 15. Germline V gives CDR1 LNHDA, CDR2 SQIVND (reference sequence). There are 16 residues in the CDR3. CDR3 sequence: CASRPEVGGGWYGYTF. CDR3 DNA sequence: TGTGCCAGTAGACCCGAGGTCGGAGGGGGCTGGTATGGCTACACCTTC.

The chain carries TRBV27 and TRBJ2-1; TRBD1 might be the D (5 bases). Germline V CDR1 and CDR2: MNHEY, SMNVEV (reference sequence). CDR3 size: 15 residues. V was cut by 2 bases and J by 4 bases, with 12 bases left in between. CDR3 region: CASSLVDNPYNEQFF. CDR3 sequence (DNA): TGTGCCAGCAGTTTAGTGGACAACCCATACAATGAGCAGTTCTTC.

The chain employs TRBV27 and TRBJ1-1, with 10 nucleotides matching TRBD1. The CDR3 sequence is 15 residues long. CDR1 is MNHEY, CDR2 SMNVEV, per germline (reference sequence). The ends lost 5 bases at V and 1 base at J; junction bases unmatched: 4. CDR3 DNA: TGTGCCAGCAGTCCCTGGACAGGGGGGAACACTGAAGCTTTCTTT. This encodes CASSPWTGGNTEAFF.

This clone was recorded only once. The rearrangement uses TRBV6-5 and TRBJ1-4, with TRBD1 as a possible D gene (6 bases). Trimming took 4 bases from V and 5 from J, leaving 11 bases between them. There are 14 residues in the CDR3. Germline CDR1 and CDR2: MNHEY and SVGAGI. Written as DNA, the CDR3 is TGTGCCAGCAGTTTTGGACAGTACAATGAAAAACTGTTTTTT. This codes for CASSFGQYNEKLFF.

The chain combines TRBV10-3 with TRBJ1-1, with 9 bases fitting TRBD1. Trimming took 5 bases from V and 8 from J; bases not matched to a gene: 3. Per germline, CDR1 ENHRY and CDR2 SYGVKD. There are 12 residues in the CDR3. As DNA, the CDR3 is TGTGCCATCAGTCCCGGGACAGGGGAAGCTTTCTTT. Protein: CAISPGTGEAFF.

The chain joins TRBV29-1 to TRBJ2-1; no definite D call. Germline V gene sequence: CDR1 SQVTM, CDR2 ANQGSEA. The CDR3 loop spans 12 amino acids. CDR3 protein: CSAHIGYNEQFF. The CDR3 nucleotides are TGCAGTGCTCATATTGGCTACAATGAGCAGTTCTTC.

The chain carries TRBV3-1 (or the pseudogene TRBV3-2) and TRBJ2-7; 10 bases map to TRBD2. Trimming cost V 1 base and J 6 bases; bases outside gene matches: 6. Germline CDR1 and CDR2: LGHDT and YNNKEL (reference sequence). The CDR3 is 15 residues long. As DNA, the CDR3 is TGTGCCAGCAGCCAAGTGGCTAGCGGGGGAGGCGAGCAGTACTTC. Its translation: CASSQVASGGGEQYF.

The CDR3, as DNA: TGTGCCAGCAGCTTGCAGTCTAACTATGGCTACACCTTC. Its translation is CASSLQSNYGYTF. The genes are TRBV13 and TRBJ1-2, with no clear D. The CDR3 runs 13 residues. Trimming left V 3 bases short and J 0 bases short, with 5 bases between. The germline V gene encodes CDR1 PRHDT and CDR2 FYEKMQ (reference sequence). Full variable domain (missing parts from reference TRBV13 and TRBJ1-2): AAGVIQSPRHLIKEKRETATLKCYPIPRHDTVYWYQQGPGQDPQFLISFYEKMQSDKGSIPDRFSAQQFSDYHSELNMSSLELGDSALYFCASSLQSNYGYTFGSGTRLTVV.

The chain joins TRBV12-3 or TRBV12-4 to TRBJ1-1; D perhaps matches TRBD1 (5 bases). Between the trimmed V and J ends, which lost 5 bases and 3 bases, there was a span of 10 bases. This CDR3 region has 13 residues. The CDR3 DNA sequence: TGTGCCAGCAGTCCCGGGACCTACACTGAAGCTTTCTTT. Translated, it gives CASSPGTYTEAFF.

The chain joins TRBV7-9 to TRBJ2-2; 7 bases align to TRBD1. This CDR3 has 13 residues. Germline lookup yields CDR1 SEHNR and CDR2 FQNEAQ (reference sequence). V dropped 3 bases and J dropped 6; count of bases not matched to a gene: 1. CDR3 in DNA: TGTGCCAGCAGCTTGGACAGGCCCGGGGAGCTGTTTTTT. Its protein product is CASSLDRPGELFF.

The chain joins TRBV6-1 to TRBJ2-3; D not certain. CDR3 size: 14 residues. The germline V and J ends were trimmed by 2 bases and 0 bases, with 6 bases remaining between them. Germline V gene sequence: CDR1 MNHNS, CDR2 SASEGT. CDR3 nucleotide sequence: TGTGCCAGCAGTGAACAGCCTAGCACAGATACGCAGTATTTT. Translation gives CASSEQPSTDTQYF.

The rearrangement joins TRBV3-1 (or the pseudogene TRBV3-2) to TRBJ1-1; D gene ambiguous. The CDR3 length is 15 residues. The V end lost 3 bases, the J end lost 0 bases, and 11 bases lay between the germline ends. CDR1 is LGHDT, CDR2 YNNKEL, per germline (reference sequence). The CDR3 protein is CASSQSQYLNTEAFF. CDR3 nucleotide sequence: TGTGCCAGCAGCCAGTCCCAGTACTTGAACACTGAAGCTTTCTTT.

This chain links TRBV10-2 with TRBJ1-1, with a tentative D call TRBD1 (6 bases). The CDR3 runs 13 residues. The germline V gene has CDR1 WSHSY and CDR2 SAAADI. Trimming cost V 10 bases and J 1 base, with 13 bases left between them. The CDR3 protein is CATSRTENTEAFF. CDR3 coding DNA: TGCGCCACCAGCCGGACAGAGAACACTGAAGCTTTCTTT.

The chain employs TRBV6-5 and TRBJ1-5; D is unclear. Trimming took off 0 bases at V and 10 bases at J, with 10 bases between the two ends. The germline V gene encodes CDR1 MNHEY and CDR2 SVGAGI. The CDR3 contains 13 residues. The CDR3 DNA sequence: TGTGCCAGCAGTTACTCGCCCGCGGTACCCCAGCATTTT. It specifies CASSYSPAVPQHF.

The V gene is TRBV11-2, the J gene TRBJ1-1; 8 positions agree with TRBD1. The CDR3 is 16 residues long. V lost 0 bases and J lost 6; bases outside the gene matches: 9. Germline CDR1 is SGHAT and CDR2 is FQNNGV. The CDR3: CASSLDLDRGVAEAFF. CDR3 nucleotide sequence: TGTGCCAGCAGCTTAGACCTTGACAGGGGCGTCGCTGAAGCTTTCTTT.

J is TRBJ1-2 and V is TRBV5-4; TRBD1 agrees at 9 bases. Germline V gives CDR1 SGHNT, CDR2 YYREEE (reference sequence). Trimming removed 1 base from V and 3 bases from J; junction bases left unmatched: 7. The CDR3 contains 16 residues. CDR3 coding DNA: TGTGCCAGCAGCTTGCCTTTACAGGGGGCTGACTATGGCTACACCTTC. Translated: CASSLPLQGADYGYTF.

DNA for the CDR3: TGTGCCAGCACTAACCGGCCGGAAGCGAACACTGAAGCTTTCTTT. This codes for CASTNRPEANTEAFF. The rearrangement joins TRBV6-5 to TRBJ1-1, with unresolved D. The CDR3 loop spans 15 amino acids. Per the germline V gene, CDR1 is MNHEY and CDR2 is SVGAGI. V shed 7 bases and J shed 1 base, with 16 bases lying between them.

A remark on this clone: Other DNA sequences in this sample translate to the same CDR3. The rearrangement links TRBV15 to TRBJ2-7, with D uncertain. CDR3 size: 14 residues. Per germline, CDR1 LNHNV and CDR2 YYDKDF (reference sequence). The V gene lost 0 bases and the J gene lost 3 bases, with 9 bases spanning the gap. The DNA for the CDR3 is TGTGCCACCAGCAGAGATAGAGGCTTCTACGAGCAGTACTTC. It specifies CATSRDRGFYEQYF. The full variable domain, completed using reference TRBV15 and TRBJ2-7, is DAMVIQNPRYQVTQFGKPVTLSCSQTLNHNVMYWYQQKSSQAPKLLFHYYDKDFNNEADTPDNFQSRRPNTSFCFLDIRSPGLGDTAMYLCATSRDRGFYEQYFGPGTRLTVT.

The chain joins TRBV15 to TRBJ2-7; D perhaps matches TRBD1 (7 bases). This CDR3 spans 15 amino acids. Germline CDR1 reads LNHNV; CDR2 reads YYDKDF (reference sequence). V gave up 0 bases and J gave up 3 bases, with 12 bases separating them. CDR3 nucleotides: TGTGCCACCAGCAGAGATCAGGGGGGTTTCTACGAGCAGTACTTC. Its protein is CATSRDQGGFYEQYF.

This clone was observed a few times. The chain joins TRBV9 to TRBJ1-6, with 7 bases that match TRBD1. Germline CDR1 is SGDLS and CDR2 is YYNGEE. The CDR3 contains 14 residues. Trimming removed 4 bases from V and 8 bases from J; junction bases left unmatched: 6. The CDR3 here is CASSSTGSDSPLHF. CDR3 sequence (DNA): TGTGCCAGCAGCTCGACAGGGTCGGATTCACCCCTCCACTTT.

The chain is built from TRBV4-1 and TRBJ1-4, with D perhaps matching TRBD1 (5 bases). Trimming removed 2 bases at V and 4 bases at J, with 11 bases between. Germline V gives CDR1 MGHRA, CDR2 YSYEKL. The CDR3 sequence is 15 residues long. The CDR3 DNA sequence: TGCGCCAGCAGCCAACCGACAGAAGTTAATGAAAAACTGTTTTTT. It is translated as CASSQPTEVNEKLFF.

V usage is TRBV11-2 and J usage is TRBJ2-7; weak D call: TRBD2 (5 bases). This CDR3 region has 15 residues. Germline-derived CDR1 and CDR2 are SGHAT and FQNNGV. V was shortened by 7 bases and J by 4 bases, with 20 bases between the two germline ends. The DNA of the CDR3 is TGTGCCAGCATCCCCCAAGGCAGACGAGGGTACGAGCAGTACTTC. Its translation is CASIPQGRRGYEQYF.

This chain's CDR3 is CSVVGEGETQYF. CDR3 DNA sequence: TGCAGCGTTGTGGGAGAGGGAGAGACCCAGTACTTC. The genes are TRBV29-1 and TRBJ2-5, with D tentatively TRBD2 (5 bases). The CDR3 is 12 amino acids. With 4 bases removed from V and 4 bases from J, the gap between germline ends came to 10 bases. Per the germline V gene, CDR1 is SQVTM and CDR2 is ANQGSEA.

This clone was recorded only once. The chain employs TRBV6-2 or TRBV6-3 and TRBJ2-3; 13 bases align to TRBD2. The V gene's germline CDR1 is MNHEY and CDR2 SVGEGT. V gave up 1 base and J gave up 5 bases; unmatched junction bases: 9. The CDR3 spans 18 residues. In nucleotides, the CDR3 is TGTGCCAGCAGTTACTTAATCAGGACTAGCGGGGGACAAGATACGCAGTATTTT. This sequence encodes CASSYLIRTSGGQDTQYF.